These 29 T cell receptor beta chains share one sample of origin, sequenced in a study of blood T cell repertoires in COVID-19. TCRdb keeps only in-frame clones here, not all; method: immunoSEQ multiplex PCR. Here the sample spans 350,000 to 550,000 clones, nearly 90% being singletons. Sample: PBMCs or T cells enriched from blood (not recorded which). These receptors were collected from a woman in her late teens or twenties with acute COVID-19.

The chain couples TRBV29-1 to TRBJ2-7; 7 bases line up with TRBD2. The CDR3 extends over 13 amino acids. J gave up 2 bases and V 0 bases, and 1 base lay outside the gene matches. Germline loops: CDR1 SQVTM, CDR2 ANQGSEA. DNA for the CDR3: TGCAGCGTTGAAGAGGGGGGGGCCTACGAGCAGTACTTC. This translates into CSVEEGGAYEQYF.

This clone was seen only a few times. V and J are TRBV5-4 and TRBJ1-1; the match to TRBD1 covers 7 bases. Germline CDR1 SGHNT, CDR2 YYREEE (reference sequence). This CDR3 region has 16 residues. Germline trimming cut 6 bases from V and 5 bases from J; bases unmatched to any gene: 16. CDR3 loop: CASTNPYSTGRTEAFF. The CDR3 DNA sequence: TGTGCCAGCACCAACCCTTATTCGACAGGGAGGACTGAAGCTTTCTTT.

Of note for this clone: The identical CDR3 is also encoded by other nucleotide sequences in the sample. The chain joins TRBV5-1 to TRBJ2-5; maybe TRBD1 (5 bases). The V gene lost 0 bases and the J gene lost 2 bases, with 11 bases spanning the gap. Germline V CDR1 and CDR2: SGHRS, YFSETQ. The CDR3 is 15 amino acids. In DNA, the CDR3 is TGCGCCAGCAGCTTGGATGGTAGGGGTCAAGAGACCCAGTACTTC. Translating it yields CASSLDGRGQETQYF.

This chain links TRBV9 with TRBJ2-5; 8 bases line up with TRBD2. The CDR3 sequence is 15 residues long. The trim removed 6 bases at V and 4 bases at J, leaving 11 bases unmatched. Germline CDR1 SGDLS, CDR2 YYNGEE. This CDR3 is CASNNGGLARETQYF. The CDR3 nucleotides are TGTGCCAGCAACAACGGAGGACTAGCTAGAGAGACCCAGTACTTC.

V and J are TRBV18 and TRBJ1-1; D is unclear. Germline V CDR1 and CDR2: KGHSH, LQKENI. Deletions cut 6 bases from V and 5 bases from J, with 10 bases between. The CDR3 is 12 amino acids. The DNA for the CDR3 is TGTGCCAGCTCGCCCTCCCGGACTGAAGCTTTCTTT. This gives the protein CASSPSRTEAFF.

V and J are TRBV13 and TRBJ2-3, with 7 positions matching TRBD2. Germline V gives CDR1 PRHDT, CDR2 FYEKMQ (reference sequence). The CDR3 loop spans 14 amino acids. Losses at the gene ends were 5 bases for V and 6 bases for J; bases not matched to a gene: 8. The CDR3 sequence is CASSRSGTWDTQYF. The CDR3 DNA is TGTGCCAGCAGCAGGAGCGGGACTTGGGATACGCAGTATTTT.

The J gene is TRBJ2-7, the V gene TRBV10-3; 12 bases line up with TRBD2. The junction had 5 bases not matched to a gene; V was cut back by 10 bases and J by 4 bases. The CDR3 contains 13 residues. The V gene's germline CDR1 is ENHRY and CDR2 SYGVKD. CDR3 residues: CANQLAGGYEQYF. The CDR3 nucleotides are TGTGCCAATCAACTAGCGGGAGGTTACGAGCAGTACTTC.

CDR3 in amino acids: CASSQAQGQGAEQYF. The CDR3 coding sequence is TGTGCCAGCAGCCAAGCCCAGGGACAGGGGGCAGAGCAGTACTTC. The V gene is TRBV3-1 (or the pseudogene TRBV3-2), the J gene TRBJ2-7; 12 bases agree with TRBD1. V trimming: 1 base; J trimming: 7 bases; junction bases outside the gene matches: 5. The CDR3 has 15 residues. Per the germline V gene, CDR1 is LGHDT and CDR2 is YNNKEL (reference sequence).

The V gene is TRBV12-3 or TRBV12-4, the J gene TRBJ2-1; D may be TRBD1 (5 bases). With 5 bases removed from V and 13 bases from J, the gap between germline ends came to 12 bases. This CDR3 spans 11 amino acids. CDR3 loop: CASSPGIQQFF. The CDR3 nucleotides read TGTGCCAGCAGTCCAGGGATTCAACAGTTCTTC.

Of note for this clone: Other DNA sequences in the same sample also yield this CDR3. J is TRBJ2-1 and V is TRBV18; weak D call: TRBD1 (5 bases). CDR1 is KGHSH, CDR2 LQKENI, per germline. The germline V and J ends were trimmed by 4 bases and 3 bases, with 7 bases remaining between them. The CDR3 loop spans 13 amino acids. CDR3 DNA: TGTGCCAGCTCACTCAGGGACTACAATGAGCAGTTCTTC. As protein: CASSLRDYNEQFF.

In its sample, this clone was seen once. The rearrangement links TRBV6-2 or TRBV6-3 to TRBJ2-5, with 7 bases fitting TRBD1. The CDR3 has 15 amino acids. CDR1 is MNHEY and CDR2 is SVGEGT in the germline V gene. V shed 0 bases and J 5 bases; nucleotides not matched to a gene: 6. CDR3: CASSYSPTGTETQYF. The CDR3, as DNA: TGTGCCAGCAGTTACTCGCCGACAGGGACGGAGACCCAGTACTTC.

With respect to this clone: This sample includes further DNA sequences coding for the same CDR3. The CDR3 DNA sequence: TGTGCCAGCAGTTACACAGGGAACACTGAAGCTTTCTTT. It translates to CASSYTGNTEAFF. The genes are TRBV27 and TRBJ1-1; D may be TRBD1 (5 bases). Germline V gives CDR1 MNHEY, CDR2 SMNVEV (reference sequence). The V end lost 4 bases, the J end lost 1 base, and 7 bases lay between the germline ends. The CDR3 length is 13 residues.

The DNA for the CDR3 is TGTGCCAGCAGTCCCACTTCGACTCTCTCCTACAATGAGCAGTTCTTC. Translating it yields CASSPTSTLSYNEQFF. The chain joins TRBV27 to TRBJ2-1; no clear D gene. The V end was cut by 5 bases, the J end by 0 bases, with 14 bases between. The CDR3 contains 16 residues. The germline CDR1 and CDR2 sequences are MNHEY and SMNVEV (reference sequence).

The V call is TRBV12-3 or TRBV12-4, the J call TRBJ1-1, with 7 bases identical to TRBD1. The CDR3 has 13 residues. V shed 4 bases and J 7 bases; nucleotides not matched to a gene: 6. The CDR3 sequence is CASSWIDRDEAFF. The CDR3 nucleotides read TGTGCCAGCAGTTGGATCGACAGGGATGAAGCTTTCTTT.

This clone was observed a few times. The chain employs TRBV4-3 and TRBJ2-1, with 7 bases lining up with TRBD2. The CDR3 consists of 14 residues. Germline-derived CDR1 and CDR2 are LGHNA and YSLEER. Trimming at V came to 2 bases and at J to 7 bases, leaving 5 bases not matched to a gene. This CDR3 is CASSQHLAVNEQFF. The CDR3 nucleotides are TGCGCCAGCAGCCAACATCTAGCGGTTAATGAGCAGTTCTTC.

CDR3 region: CASRFGTGDGYTF. The CDR3 DNA follows: TGTGCCAGCAGATTTGGGACAGGCGATGGCTACACCTTC. The gene calls are TRBV12-3 or TRBV12-4 and TRBJ1-2; 8 positions match TRBD1. This CDR3 contains 13 residues. With 6 bases clipped from V and 6 bases from J, the junction kept 6 bases outside the gene matches.

This clone was seen a few times. The rearrangement joins TRBV30 to TRBJ1-5, with D unclear. This CDR3 is 14 amino acids long. CDR1 is GTSNPN and CDR2 is SVGIG in the germline V gene (reference sequence). V lost 4 bases, J lost 2 bases, and 12 bases lay in between. CDR3: CAWTARWGNQPQHF. For the CDR3, the DNA is TGTGCCTGGACCGCGCGGTGGGGCAATCAGCCCCAGCATTTT.

The chain employs TRBV2 and TRBJ1-2, with 7 nucleotides matching TRBD1. Germline CDR1 is SNHLY and CDR2 is FYNNEI. V lost 7 bases and J lost 5; bases outside the gene matches: 13. The CDR3 covers 15 residues. CDR3 in DNA: TGTGCCAGCATCAGCGAGGTGCAGGGGGGTTATGGCTACACCTTC. Protein: CASISEVQGGYGYTF.

This clone appeared a single time. The genes are TRBV5-1 and TRBJ1-2; D possibly corresponds to TRBD1 (5 bases). V shed 2 bases and J shed 12 bases, with 11 bases lying between them. Germline assignment: CDR1 SGHRS and CDR2 YFSETQ. The CDR3 length is 11 residues. CDR3 bases: TGCGCCAGCAGCTTTAGGGGTCGCGACACCTTC. Translated, it gives CASSFRGRDTF.

The chain links TRBV9 to TRBJ2-2; D possibly corresponds to TRBD1 (7 bases). The CDR3 consists of 17 residues. Germline V lookup: CDR1 SGDLS, CDR2 YYNGEE. V lost 2 bases and J 1 base, leaving 15 bases between the germline ends. The CDR3 region has the DNA TGTGCCAGCAGCGTCAGTAGGGGGGACAGGAACACCGGGGAGCTGTTTTTT. Amino acids: CASSVSRGDRNTGELFF.

The V call is TRBV3-1 (or the pseudogene TRBV3-2), the J call TRBJ2-1, with TRBD2 as a possible D gene (5 bases). Trimming stripped 0 bases from V and 9 bases from J, with 12 bases between. Germline V gene sequence: CDR1 LGHDT, CDR2 YNNKEL (reference sequence). The CDR3 has 14 amino acids. This chain's CDR3 is CASSQDPSSGEQFF. The CDR3 DNA reads as TGTGCCAGCAGCCAAGACCCCTCAAGCGGTGAGCAGTTCTTC.

The V call is TRBV19, the J call TRBJ2-2, with 7 bases that match TRBD1. This CDR3 has 16 amino acids. V was clipped by 5 bases and J by 6 bases; unmatched bases: 12. From germline, CDR1 is LNHDA and CDR2 SQIVND (reference sequence). Here the CDR3 reads CASSVGNRGFSGELFF. The CDR3 nucleotides are TGTGCCAGTAGTGTTGGGAACAGGGGATTTTCCGGGGAGCTGTTTTTT.

This clone was seen a handful of times. V usage is TRBV5-4 and J usage is TRBJ2-2; D perhaps matches TRBD1 (6 bases). Per germline, CDR1 SGHNT and CDR2 YYREEE (reference sequence). V was shortened by 4 bases and J by 3 bases, with 16 bases between the two germline ends. This CDR3 contains 16 residues. The CDR3 sequence is CASSMRQAVDTGELFF. The CDR3 DNA sequence: TGTGCCAGCAGCATGAGACAGGCGGTTGACACCGGGGAGCTGTTTTTT.

The CDR3 reads CAWSKGSYEQYF. CDR3 nucleotide sequence: TGTGCCTGGAGCAAGGGGTCCTACGAGCAGTACTTC. The gene calls are TRBV30 and TRBJ2-7, with D perhaps matching TRBD1 (5 bases). Per the germline V gene, CDR1 is GTSNPN and CDR2 is SVGIG (reference sequence). V was clipped by 3 bases and J by 1 base, with 7 bases between them. The length of the CDR3 is 12 residues.

This rearrangement joins TRBV6-2 or TRBV6-3 to TRBJ1-2; tentatively, D is TRBD1 (6 bases). This CDR3 has 15 residues. V was cut by 4 bases and J by 2 bases, with 14 bases left in between. Per germline, CDR1 MNHEY and CDR2 SVGEGT. CDR3 region: CASSLGHTGNYGYTF. CDR3 coding DNA: TGTGCCAGCAGTTTGGGACATACAGGGAACTATGGCTACACCTTC.

The chain links TRBV28 to TRBJ1-3; weak D call: TRBD1 (6 bases). The CDR3 covers 14 residues. CDR1 is MDHEN, CDR2 SYDVKM, per germline. The V end lost 6 bases, the J end lost 2 bases, and 11 bases lay between the germline ends. CDR3 nucleotide sequence: TGTGCCAGCAGATCCACAGGGACTGGAAACACCATATATTTT. Encoded protein: CASRSTGTGNTIYF.

V gene TRBV29-1 combines with J gene TRBJ1-5; D not resolved. Trimming took off 4 bases at V and 4 bases at J, with 11 bases between the two ends. Germline V gene data show CDR1 as SQVTM and CDR2 as ANQGSEA. The CDR3 is 13 amino acids. Written as DNA, the CDR3 is TGCAGCGTTGGGGGAGGGAATAATCAGCCCCAGCATTTT. Its protein is CSVGGGNNQPQHF. The full variable domain, its missing parts supplied by reference TRBV29-1 and TRBJ1-5, is SAVISQKPSRDICQRGTSLTIQCQVDSQVTMMFWYRQQPGQSLTLIATANQGSEATYESGFVIDKFPISRPNLTFSTLTVSNMSPEDSSIYLCSVGGGNNQPQHFGDGTRLSIL.

This clone was seen only a few times. The rearrangement joins TRBV10-3 to TRBJ1-5; TRBD1 agrees at 7 bases. Germline CDR1 ENHRY, CDR2 SYGVKD. Trimming took 6 bases from V and 1 from J; bases not matched to a gene: 6. CDR3 length: 15 amino acids. The CDR3 nucleotides read TGTGCCATCAGCAAGGACAGGCGGAGCAATCAGCCCCAGCATTTT. Translating gives CAISKDRRSNQPQHF.

This chain joins TRBV14 and TRBJ2-7; the D is unclear. Germline V lookup: CDR1 SGHDN, CDR2 FVKESK. The CDR3 spans 13 residues. Trimming shortened V by 2 bases and J by 3 bases, and 8 bases separated the two germline ends. CDR3 sequence: CASSQKRFYEQYF. CDR3 DNA sequence: TGTGCCAGCAGCCAAAAGCGATTCTACGAGCAGTACTTC.